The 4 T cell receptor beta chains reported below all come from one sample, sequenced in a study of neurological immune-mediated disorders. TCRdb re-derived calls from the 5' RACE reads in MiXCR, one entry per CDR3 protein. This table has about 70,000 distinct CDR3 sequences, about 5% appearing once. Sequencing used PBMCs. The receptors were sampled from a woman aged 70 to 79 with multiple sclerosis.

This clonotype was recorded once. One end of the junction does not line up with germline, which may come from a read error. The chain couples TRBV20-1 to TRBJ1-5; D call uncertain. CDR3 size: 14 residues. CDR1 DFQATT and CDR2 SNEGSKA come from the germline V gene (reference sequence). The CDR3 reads CSASPSDSNKPQHF. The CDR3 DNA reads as TGCAGTGCTAGCCCCTCTGATAGCAATAAGCCCCAGCATTTT.

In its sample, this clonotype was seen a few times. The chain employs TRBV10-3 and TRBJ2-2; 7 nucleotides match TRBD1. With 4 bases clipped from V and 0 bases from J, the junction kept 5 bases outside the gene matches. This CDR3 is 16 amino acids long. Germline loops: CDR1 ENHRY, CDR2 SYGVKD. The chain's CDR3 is CAISVNQGANTGELFF. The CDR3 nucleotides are TGTGCCATCAGTGTAAACCAGGGGGCGAACACCGGGGAGCTGTTTTTT.

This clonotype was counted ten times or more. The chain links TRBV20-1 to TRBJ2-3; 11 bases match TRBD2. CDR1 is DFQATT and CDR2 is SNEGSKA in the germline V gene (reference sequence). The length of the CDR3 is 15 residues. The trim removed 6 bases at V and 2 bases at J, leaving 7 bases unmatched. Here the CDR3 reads CSAGGSGRATDTQYF. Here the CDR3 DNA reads TGCAGTGCGGGGGGTAGCGGGAGGGCCACAGATACGCAGTATTTT.

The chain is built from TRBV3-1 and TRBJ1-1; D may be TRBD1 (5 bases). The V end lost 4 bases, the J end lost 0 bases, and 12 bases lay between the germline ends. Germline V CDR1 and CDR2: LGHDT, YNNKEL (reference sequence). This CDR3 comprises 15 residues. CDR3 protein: CASSRLGVMNTEAFF. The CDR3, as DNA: TGTGCCAGCAGCCGCTTGGGGGTGATGAACACTGAAGCTTTCTTT.